The sequence of this TCR beta chain was determined in a study of T-cell memory formation after mild COVID-19. Overall study: Largely, TCR clusters stayed within a single donor.

This clonotype was recorded a few times. Its antigen remains unidentified. General observations from the study: Day 15 to 85 contracting clones showed balanced CD4/CD8; day 15 to 37 expanders favored CD4+. Several responding clones turned up in pre-infection memory, indicating that cross-reactive memory may have taken part.

Sample barcodes and UMIs were carried by the TCR alpha and TCR beta cDNA libraries that 5'RACE generated with constant-segment primers. TCRdb reprocessed the 5' RACE reads with MiXCR, giving one entry per CDR3 protein. The table has roughly 160,000 distinct CDR3 sequences, roughly 11% seen once; the top ten hold 3.8%. The germline V gene encodes CDR1 MNHEY and CDR2 SVGAGI. V gave up 3 bases and J gave up 8 bases; unmatched junction bases: 5. The CDR3 runs 14 residues. The TCR was taken from a man between 18 and 29 years old who had mild COVID-19 (a few samples of this study predate the infection). Cell type and time point are not known. Sequencing used PBMCs or a T cell subset sorted from them (not recorded which). The rearrangement joins TRBV6-5 to TRBJ2-1; 9 bases fit TRBD2. The CDR3 here is CASSYGAGGYEQFF. The CDR3 DNA reads as TGTGCCAGCAGTTATGGAGCGGGGGGTTATGAGCAGTTCTTC.